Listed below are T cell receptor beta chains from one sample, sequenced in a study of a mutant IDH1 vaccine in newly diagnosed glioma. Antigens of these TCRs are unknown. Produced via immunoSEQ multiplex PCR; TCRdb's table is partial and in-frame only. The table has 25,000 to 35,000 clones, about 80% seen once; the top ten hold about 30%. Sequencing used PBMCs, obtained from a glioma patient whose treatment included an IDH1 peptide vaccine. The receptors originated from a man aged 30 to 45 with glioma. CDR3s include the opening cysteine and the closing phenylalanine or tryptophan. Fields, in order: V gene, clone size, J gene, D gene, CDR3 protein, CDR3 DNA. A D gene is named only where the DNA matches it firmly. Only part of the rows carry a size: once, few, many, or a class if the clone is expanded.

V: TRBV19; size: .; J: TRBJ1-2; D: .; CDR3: CASSGTGTPINYGYTF; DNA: TGTGCCAGTAGTGGAACCGGGACACCAATCAACTATGGCTACACCTTC
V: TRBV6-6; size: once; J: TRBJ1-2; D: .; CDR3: CASIQGGGYGYTF; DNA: TGTGCCAGCATCCAGGGTGGGGGATATGGCTACACCTTC
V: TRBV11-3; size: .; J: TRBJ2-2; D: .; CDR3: CASSFGRTVTGELFF; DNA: TGTGCCAGCAGCTTCGGCAGGACTGTTACCGGGGAGCTGTTTTTT
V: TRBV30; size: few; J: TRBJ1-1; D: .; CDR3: CAWTGHMNTEAFF; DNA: TGTGCCTGGACCGGACACATGAACACTGAAGCTTTCTTT
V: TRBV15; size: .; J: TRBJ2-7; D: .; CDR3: CATSRGAIYEQYF; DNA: TGTGCCACCAGCAGAGGCGCTATCTACGAGCAGTACTTC
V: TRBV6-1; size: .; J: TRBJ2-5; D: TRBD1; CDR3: CAISGTGRETQYF; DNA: TGTGCCATTTCCGGGACAGGGAGAGAGACCCAGTACTTC
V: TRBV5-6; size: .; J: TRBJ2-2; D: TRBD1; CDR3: CASRAHLGQGAVFAGELFF; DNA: TGTGCCAGCAGGGCCCACCTGGGACAGGGGGCGGTTTTCGCCGGGGAGCTGTTTTTT
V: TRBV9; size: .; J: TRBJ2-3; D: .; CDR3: CASSATGITDTQYF; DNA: TGTGCCAGCAGCGCCACAGGGATCACAGATACGCAGTATTTT
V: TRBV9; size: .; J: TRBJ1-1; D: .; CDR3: CASSPRLGTEAFF; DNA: TGTGCCAGCAGCCCCCGACTTGGCACTGAAGCTTTCTTT
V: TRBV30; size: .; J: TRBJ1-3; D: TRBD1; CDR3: CAWIGGSGNTIYF; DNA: TGTGCCTGGATAGGGGGCAGTGGAAACACCATATATTTT
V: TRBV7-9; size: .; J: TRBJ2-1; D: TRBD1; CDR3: CASSPRQGQNNEQFF; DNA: TGTGCCAGCAGCCCTCGACAGGGGCAAAACAATGAGCAGTTCTTC
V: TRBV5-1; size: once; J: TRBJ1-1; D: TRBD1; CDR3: CASSWGQDYTEAFF; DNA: TGCGCCAGCAGCTGGGGACAGGACTACACTGAAGCTTTCTTT
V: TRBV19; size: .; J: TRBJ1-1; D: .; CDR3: CASSITGNTEAFF; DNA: TGTGCCAGTAGTATCACAGGGAACACTGAAGCTTTCTTT
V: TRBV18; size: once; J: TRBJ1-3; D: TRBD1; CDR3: CASSPTGQASGNTIYF; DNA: TGTGCCAGCTCACCCACGGGACAGGCCTCTGGAAACACCATATATTTT
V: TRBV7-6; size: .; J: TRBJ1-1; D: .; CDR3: CASTASRERHLPEAFF; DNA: TGTGCCAGCACCGCGAGCCGAGAGCGGCATCTCCCTGAAGCTTTCTTT
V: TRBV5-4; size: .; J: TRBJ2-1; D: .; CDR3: CASSLAGPITYNEQFF; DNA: TGTGCCAGCAGCTTGGCTGGGCCGATTACCTACAATGAGCAGTTCTTC
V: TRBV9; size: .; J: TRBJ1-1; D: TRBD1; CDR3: CASSVGTGPNTEAFF; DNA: TGTGCCAGCAGCGTCGGGACAGGGCCGAACACTGAAGCTTTCTTT
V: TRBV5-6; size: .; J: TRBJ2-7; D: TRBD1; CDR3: CASSLTGVEQYF; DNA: TGTGCCAGCAGCTTGACAGGGGTCGAGCAGTACTTC
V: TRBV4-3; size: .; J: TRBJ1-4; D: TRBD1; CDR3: CASSQGLDRGEKLFF; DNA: TGCGCCAGCAGCCAAGGGTTGGACAGGGGTGAAAAACTGTTTTTT
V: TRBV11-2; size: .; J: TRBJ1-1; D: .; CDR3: CASSLAGDDTEAFF; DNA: TGTGCCAGCAGCTTAGCAGGGGATGACACTGAAGCTTTCTTT
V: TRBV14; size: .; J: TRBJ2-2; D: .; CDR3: CASSLGTGENTGELFF; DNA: TGTGCCAGCAGCCTCGGGACTGGGGAGAACACCGGGGAGCTGTTTTTT
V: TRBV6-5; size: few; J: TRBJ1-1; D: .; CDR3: CASSYTLTGHGAFF; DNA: TGTGCCAGCAGTTACACCCTGACAGGCCACGGGGCTTTCTTT
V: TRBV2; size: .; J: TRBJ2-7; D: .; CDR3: CASSDPNVYEQYF; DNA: TGTGCCAGCAGTGACCCCAACGTCTACGAGCAGTACTTC
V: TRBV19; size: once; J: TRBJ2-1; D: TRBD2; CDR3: CASSMARTSGALYNEQFF; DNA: TGTGCCAGTAGTATGGCCCGGACTAGCGGGGCCCTTTACAATGAGCAGTTCTTC
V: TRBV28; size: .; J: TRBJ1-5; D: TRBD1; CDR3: CASRTEGQSFYSNQPQHF; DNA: TGTGCCAGCAGGACAGAGGGACAGTCATTTTATAGCAATCAGCCCCAGCATTTT
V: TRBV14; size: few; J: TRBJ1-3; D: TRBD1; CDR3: CASSQVYRGSGNTIYF; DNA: TGTGCCAGCAGCCAAGTATACAGGGGCTCTGGAAACACCATATATTTT
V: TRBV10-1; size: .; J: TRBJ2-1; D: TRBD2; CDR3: CASSDRDYRSRRDEQFF; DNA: TGCGCCAGCAGTGATAGGGACTATCGATCCAGAAGGGATGAGCAGTTCTTC
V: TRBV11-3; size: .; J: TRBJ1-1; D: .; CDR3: CASSLDFRSGAFF; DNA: TGTGCCAGCAGCTTAGATTTTAGGAGTGGAGCTTTCTTT
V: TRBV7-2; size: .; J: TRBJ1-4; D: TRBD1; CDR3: CASSPWDREDEKLFF; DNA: TGTGCCAGCAGCCCCTGGGACAGGGAGGATGAAAAACTGTTTTTT
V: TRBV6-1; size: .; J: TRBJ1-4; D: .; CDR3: CASSEQGKNEKLFF; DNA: TGTGCCAGCAGTGAGCAGGGCAAGAATGAAAAACTGTTTTTT
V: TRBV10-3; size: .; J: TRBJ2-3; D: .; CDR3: CAISVGGASTDTQYF; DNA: TGTGCCATCAGTGTGGGCGGGGCCAGCACAGATACGCAGTATTTT
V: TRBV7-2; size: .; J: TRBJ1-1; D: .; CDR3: CASSSQVNTEAFF; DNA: TGTGCCAGCAGCTCACAGGTAAACACTGAAGCTTTCTTT
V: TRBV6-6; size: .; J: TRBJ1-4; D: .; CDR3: CASSYRDREKLFF; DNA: TGTGCCAGCAGTTACAGAGACCGGGAAAAACTGTTTTTT
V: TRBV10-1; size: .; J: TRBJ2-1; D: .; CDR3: CASSSDRPGDEQFF; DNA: TGCGCCAGCAGTTCCGACAGGCCGGGGGATGAGCAGTTCTTC
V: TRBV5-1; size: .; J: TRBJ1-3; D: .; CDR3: CASSLRDLGTTSGNTIYF; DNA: TGCGCCAGCAGCTTACGGGACCTCGGAACTACCTCTGGAAACACCATATATTTT
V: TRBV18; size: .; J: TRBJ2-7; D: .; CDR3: CASSRDPGPEQYF; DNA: TGTGCCAGCTCACGTGACCCCGGCCCCGAGCAGTACTTC
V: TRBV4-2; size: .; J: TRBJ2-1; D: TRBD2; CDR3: CASSQSTSGEQFF; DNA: TGTGCCAGCAGCCAATCGACTAGCGGCGAGCAGTTCTTC
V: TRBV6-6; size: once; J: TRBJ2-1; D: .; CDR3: CASRAVVSSYNEQFF; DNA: TGTGCCAGCAGGGCGGTGGTTAGCTCCTACAATGAGCAGTTCTTC
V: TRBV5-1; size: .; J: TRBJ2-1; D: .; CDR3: CASSPRVRSDNEQFF; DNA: TGCGCCAGCAGCCCCAGGGTCCGATCGGACAATGAGCAGTTCTTC
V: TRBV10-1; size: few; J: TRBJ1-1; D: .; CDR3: CASSPRLGLSSVAEAFF; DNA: TGCGCCAGCAGCCCCCGTTTGGGGCTTTCTTCGGTCGCTGAAGCTTTCTTT
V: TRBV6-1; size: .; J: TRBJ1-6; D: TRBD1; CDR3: CASRRETGGFSPLHF; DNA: TGTGCCAGCAGAAGAGAGACAGGGGGCTTTTCACCCCTCCACTTT
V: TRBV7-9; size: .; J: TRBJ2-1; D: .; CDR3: CASTTPTRGYNEQFF; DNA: TGTGCCAGCACCACCCCTACTAGAGGCTACAATGAGCAGTTCTTC
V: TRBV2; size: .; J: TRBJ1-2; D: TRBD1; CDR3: CASSETGTGLNYGYTF; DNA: TGTGCCAGCAGTGAAACCGGGACAGGCCTTAACTATGGCTACACCTTC
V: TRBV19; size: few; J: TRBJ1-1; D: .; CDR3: CASSMSRNLNTEAFF; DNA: TGTGCCAGTAGTATGTCAAGAAACTTGAACACTGAAGCTTTCTTT